This entry lists 30 T cell receptor beta chains sequenced from one sample in a study of regulatory T cells in long-lasting Graves disease. Both iRepertoire HTBI primers and Arm-PCR of CDR3 regions were used to build the TCR beta libraries. A single record per CDR3 protein comes from TCRdb applying MiXCR to the multiplex PCR reads. The sample holds 600,000 to 650,000 distinct CDR3 sequences; about 16% are singletons and the top ten take approximately 18%. Time point specified: newly diagnosed GD, antithyroid drugs for less than 3 months. Scientists built the TCR library using RNA that was extracted from PBMCs. This sample also belongs to another study, concerning T cells in Graves' hyperthyroidism and ophthalmopathy.

The starting material was peripheral blood mononuclear cells (PBMCs), obtained at new diagnosis, from a patient treated with antithyroid drugs. The source is a woman aged 30 to 39 with Graves disease.

This chain uses TRBV6-1 with TRBJ2-1, with 14 bases aligning to TRBD2. V dropped 1 base and J dropped 6; count of bases not matched to a gene: 2. This CDR3 comprises 16 residues. Germline V gene sequence: CDR1 MNHNS, CDR2 SASEGT. The CDR3 sequence is CASSEDGTSGSNEQFF. The CDR3 coding sequence is TGTGCCAGCAGTGAAGATGGGACTAGCGGGAGCAATGAGCAGTTCTTC.

This clonotype was detected only a few times. A much more abundant neighbour one base away suggests this may be a read error. This rearrangement joins TRBV7-9 to TRBJ1-1; D call uncertain. This CDR3 is built from 12 residues. The germline CDR1 and CDR2 sequences are SEHNR and FQNEAQ (reference sequence). The V end lost 1 base, the J end lost 3 bases, and 3 bases lay between the germline ends. The CDR3 nucleotides are TGTGCCAGCAGCTTAGAGGACACTGAAGCTTTCTTT. Translated, it gives CASSLEDTEAFF. Using reference TRBV7-9 and TRBJ1-1 for the parts outside the CDR3, the full variable domain is DTGVSQNPRHKITKRGQNVTFRCDPISEHNRLYWYRQTLGQGPEFLTYFQNEAQLEKSRLLSDRFSAERPKGSFSTLEIQRTEQGDSAMYLCASSLEDTEAFFGQGTRLTVV.

V gene TRBV30 combines with J gene TRBJ1-2; D gene ambiguous. Deletions cut 2 bases from V and 0 bases from J, with 7 bases between. This CDR3 is 13 amino acids long. Germline lookup yields CDR1 GTSNPN and CDR2 SVGIG (reference sequence). Here the CDR3 DNA reads TGTGCCTGGAGTATGGCAGCTAACTATGGCTACACCTTC. Amino acids: CAWSMAANYGYTF.

This clonotype was counted many times. The chain couples TRBV3-1 to TRBJ2-1; D is possibly TRBD2 (6 bases). Trimming took 1 base from V and 4 from J, leaving 14 bases between them. This CDR3 has 16 amino acids. Germline-derived CDR1 and CDR2 are LGHDT and YNNKEL (reference sequence). CDR3 DNA sequence: TGTGCCAGCAGCCAAGCAGGAGCGGGCGGGTACAATGAGCAGTTCTTC. It translates to CASSQAGAGGYNEQFF.

This clonotype was counted ten times or more. The rearrangement uses TRBV6-2 or TRBV6-3 and TRBJ2-1, with TRBD2 as a possible D gene (5 bases). This CDR3 has 14 amino acids. Germline CDR1 MNHEY, CDR2 SVGEGT. The V gene lost 5 bases and the J gene lost 6 bases, with 14 bases spanning the gap. As DNA, the CDR3 is TGTGCCAGCAGTAGTGGAGGAGTAAGCAATGAGCAGTTCTTC. Its translation is CASSSGGVSNEQFF.

In its sample, this clonotype was seen once. This likely stems from a read error, as it lies one base from a far larger clone. J is TRBJ2-7 and V is TRBV27; 11 bases are a match to TRBD1. From germline, CDR1 is MNHEY and CDR2 SMNVEV (reference sequence). V dropped 4 bases and J dropped 7; count of bases not matched to a gene: 18. CDR3 size: 18 residues. This CDR3 is CASSSIPGTGGIWGEQYF. CDR3 DNA: TGTGCCAGCAGTTCAATACCCGGGACAGGGGGTATCTGGGGTGAGCAGTACTTC.

This clonotype was counted at least ten times. The rearrangement joins TRBV27 to TRBJ2-1; perhaps TRBD1 as D (6 bases). This CDR3 has 14 residues. The germline gives CDR1 MNHEY, CDR2 SMNVEV (reference sequence). Trimming removed 4 bases from V and 8 bases from J, with 15 bases in between. The chain's CDR3 is CASSSEPEGDEQFF. The CDR3, as DNA: TGTGCCAGCAGTTCTGAACCAGAGGGGGATGAGCAGTTCTTC.

This clonotype was found many times. The chain links TRBV18 to TRBJ1-2; D ambiguous. From germline, CDR1 is KGHSH and CDR2 LQKENI. This CDR3 spans 16 amino acids. The V end lost 1 base, the J end lost 4 bases, and 16 bases lay between the germline ends. The CDR3 coding sequence is TGTGCCAGCTCACCACAGGCCCAGGCCGCGTCCTATGGCTACACCTTC. Translation: CASSPQAQAASYGYTF.

This clonotype was found many times. This CDR3 reads CASSSQYTSEKLFF. DNA of the CDR3: TGTGCCAGCAGTTCACAGTATACTTCTGAAAAACTGTTTTTT. J is TRBJ1-4 and V is TRBV28, with D unclear. Germline CDR1 reads MDHEN; CDR2 reads SYDVKM. V shed 4 bases and J shed 7 bases, with 13 bases lying between them. This CDR3 spans 14 amino acids.

CDR3 nucleotide sequence: TGTGCCACCTCTTCGGCGAACACCGGGGAGCTGTTTTTT. Protein sequence: CATSSANTGELFF. J is TRBJ2-2 and V is TRBV19; D unresolved. The CDR3 covers 13 residues. The V end was cut by 10 bases, the J end by 0 bases, with 9 bases between. From germline, CDR1 is LNHDA and CDR2 SQIVND (reference sequence). Full variable domain (rest looked up from reference TRBV19 and TRBJ2-2): DGGITQSPKYLFRKEGQNVTLSCEQNLNHDAMYWYRQDPGQGLRLIYYSQIVNDFQKGDIAEGYSVSREKKESFPLTVTSAQKNPTAFYLCATSSANTGELFFGEGSRLTVL.

The V and J genes are TRBV7-9 and TRBJ1-1; D is ambiguous. Germline V CDR1 and CDR2: SEHNR, FQNEAQ (reference sequence). The CDR3 has 20 amino acids. V was shortened by 5 bases and J by 1 base, with 29 bases between the two germline ends. This CDR3 reads CASSAPNGRALSVENTEAFF. For the CDR3, the DNA is TGTGCCAGCAGCGCCCCTAATGGGAGGGCTCTTTCGGTCGAGAACACTGAAGCTTTCTTT.

This clonotype was detected a few times. The chain carries TRBV9 and TRBJ2-1; D is perhaps TRBD1 (6 bases). CDR1 is SGDLS, CDR2 YYNGEE, per germline. CDR3 length: 14 amino acids. V gave up 3 bases and J gave up 6 bases, with 13 bases separating them. In DNA, the CDR3 is TGTGCCAGCAGCGATACAGGGAGTCCCAATGAGCAGTTCTTC. It encodes CASSDTGSPNEQFF.

Only a few counts were recorded for this clonotype. The rearrangement links TRBV28 to TRBJ2-3; D possibly corresponds to TRBD2 (6 bases). V was clipped by 5 bases and J by 1 base, with 19 bases between them. The CDR3 is 17 residues long. Germline-derived CDR1 and CDR2 are MDHEN and SYDVKM. CDR3 DNA sequence: TGTGCCAGCAGTCGCTACCGACTAGATACTCGCACAGATACGCAGTATTTT. It specifies CASSRYRLDTRTDTQYF.

This clonotype has at least ten counts. This rearrangement joins TRBV6-2 or TRBV6-3 to TRBJ2-1, with TRBD1 identical over 9 bases. V trimming: 2 bases; J trimming: 5 bases; junction bases outside the gene matches: 4. CDR3 size: 15 residues. Germline values: CDR1 MNHEY, CDR2 SVGEGT. CDR3 in DNA: TGTGCCAGCAGTTACCCACGGACAGGGGACAATGAGCAGTTCTTC. It codes for CASSYPRTGDNEQFF.

This clonotype came up a few times. The chain recombines TRBV30 with TRBJ1-2, with a possible D match to TRBD1 (6 bases). Trimming took off 8 bases at V and 7 bases at J, with 17 bases between the two ends. The CDR3 is made up of 12 amino acids. CDR1 GTSNPN and CDR2 SVGIG come from the germline V gene (reference sequence). CDR3 protein: CAVGWGPGGYTF. CDR3 DNA sequence: TGTGCCGTGGGGTGGGGGCCAGGTGGCTACACCTTC.

The chain is built from TRBV14 and TRBJ2-2; TRBD1 might be the D (5 bases). The CDR3 contains 14 residues. With 3 bases removed from V and 5 bases from J, the gap between germline ends came to 10 bases. The germline CDR1 and CDR2 sequences are SGHDN and FVKESK. For the CDR3, the DNA is TGTGCCAGCAGCCACAGGGTTGAAACCGGGGAGCTGTTTTTT. Translating it yields CASSHRVETGELFF.

This clonotype was detected many times. The chain links TRBV2 to TRBJ2-1; tentative D call: TRBD2 (6 bases). Germline values: CDR1 SNHLY, CDR2 FYNNEI. This CDR3 is 13 amino acids long. V was pared by 0 bases and J by 15 bases, with 15 bases between. DNA for the CDR3: TGTGCCAGCAGTGAAGCGCTTGGCGGGACTGCGTTCTTC. It specifies CASSEALGGTAFF. Drawing the rest from reference TRBV2 and TRBJ2-1, the complete variable domain is EPEVTQTPSHQVTQMGQEVILRCVPISNHLYFYWYRQILGQKVEFLVSFYNNEISEKSEIFDDQFSVERPDGSNFTLKIRSTKLEDSAMYFCASSEALGGTAFFGPGTRLTVL.

This chain uses TRBV19 with TRBJ1-5; D is uncertain. The germline CDR1 and CDR2 sequences are LNHDA and SQIVND (reference sequence). The V and J ends lost 1 base and 4 bases respectively, with 8 bases between them. This CDR3 is 14 amino acids long. CDR3 coding DNA: TGTGCCAGTAGTATAGTTCACGGGAATCAGCCCCAGCATTTT. Encoded protein: CASSIVHGNQPQHF.

This clonotype was observed at least ten times. The J gene is TRBJ1-2, the V gene TRBV28, with D unresolved. This CDR3 has 12 residues. CDR1 is MDHEN and CDR2 is SYDVKM in the germline V gene. The ends were cut back, 4 bases at V and 4 bases at J, with 7 bases in the middle. The CDR3: CASSSRAYGYTF. For the CDR3, the DNA is TGTGCCAGCAGTTCACGGGCCTATGGCTACACCTTC.

This clonotype was detected ten times or more. The chain links TRBV2 to TRBJ2-7; D might be TRBD2 (6 bases). CDR3 length: 15 amino acids. The V end lost 4 bases, the J end lost 4 bases, and 17 bases lay between the germline ends. Germline V lookup: CDR1 SNHLY, CDR2 FYNNEI. CDR3 nucleotide sequence: TGTGCCAGCAGTGCCGGGAGAGCCCCGGGGTACGAGCAGTACTTC. It is translated as CASSAGRAPGYEQYF. The full variable domain, rest sourced from reference TRBV2 and TRBJ2-7, is EPEVTQTPSHQVTQMGQEVILRCVPISNHLYFYWYRQILGQKVEFLVSFYNNEISEKSEIFDDQFSVERPDGSNFTLKIRSTKLEDSAMYFCASSAGRAPGYEQYFGPGTRLTVT.

This clonotype appeared a few times. This rearrangement joins TRBV28 to TRBJ2-7; no reliable D call. CDR3 length: 13 amino acids. The germline gives CDR1 MDHEN, CDR2 SYDVKM. V was clipped by 7 bases and J by 3 bases, with 13 bases between them. The CDR3 bases are TGTGCCAGCACTCACCCAACATTCTACGAGCAGTACTTC. Protein sequence: CASTHPTFYEQYF.

The gene calls are TRBV25-1 and TRBJ2-7; TRBD1 aligns across 9 bases. Unmatched junction bases numbered 13, after V lost 10 bases and J lost 3 bases. Per germline, CDR1 MGHDK and CDR2 SYGVNS. The CDR3 consists of 15 residues. The CDR3 DNA sequence: TGTGCCACAAAACTGACCGGGACAGGGCTCTACGAGCAGTACTTC. Amino acids: CATKLTGTGLYEQYF.

The chain is built from TRBV12-3 or TRBV12-4 and TRBJ2-7; D is uncertain. The CDR3 has 14 amino acids. The V end lost 2 bases, the J end lost 1 base, and 9 bases lay between the germline ends. The CDR3 region is CASSLRRGSYEQYF. DNA for the CDR3: TGTGCCAGCAGTTTAAGACGTGGGTCCTACGAGCAGTACTTC.

V gene TRBV5-4 combines with J gene TRBJ2-7; D not resolved. The V gene lost 1 base and the J gene lost 2 bases, with 10 bases spanning the gap. Germline V gives CDR1 SGHNT, CDR2 YYREEE (reference sequence). The CDR3 is made up of 14 amino acids. The chain's CDR3 is CASSLYGSPYEQYF. The CDR3 nucleotides are TGTGCCAGCAGCTTGTATGGGTCGCCCTACGAGCAGTACTTC.

There are a few counts of this clonotype. This chain uses TRBV6-6 with TRBJ2-2; 9 bases map to TRBD2. The V gene's germline CDR1 is MNHNY and CDR2 SVGAGI (reference sequence). The V gene end was trimmed by 0 bases and the J gene end by 8 bases; junction bases not matched to a gene: 16. The CDR3 has 19 residues. The CDR3 nucleotides read TGTGCCAGCAGTTACTCCCAGAGACTAGCGGAGACCAGAGGGGGGGAGCTGTTTTTT. This codes for CASSYSQRLAETRGGELFF.

V usage is TRBV28 and J usage is TRBJ2-5; D may be TRBD1 (6 bases). Deletions cut 7 bases from V and 5 bases from J, with 14 bases between. The CDR3 runs 13 residues. Germline V gene sequence: CDR1 MDHEN, CDR2 SYDVKM. The CDR3 DNA reads as TGTGCCAGCAATGATGGGGGCCGGGAGACCCAGTACTTC. This gives the protein CASNDGGRETQYF.

This clonotype came up many times. The chain joins TRBV20-1 to TRBJ1-1; TRBD1 matches 7 bases. The CDR3 runs 12 residues. Germline V gene sequence: CDR1 DFQATT, CDR2 SNEGSKA (reference sequence). V shed 2 bases and J 3 bases; nucleotides not matched to a gene: 0. CDR3 sequence: CSARQGDTEAFF. The CDR3 region has the DNA TGCAGTGCTAGACAGGGGGACACTGAAGCTTTCTTT.

This rearrangement joins TRBV11-2 to TRBJ1-6, with 9 bases identical to TRBD1. Germline loops: CDR1 SGHAT, CDR2 FQNNGV. The CDR3 runs to 15 residues. V lost 6 bases to trimming and J lost 10 bases; unmatched junction nucleotides: 10. DNA for the CDR3: TGTGCCAGCAGACCGATTACAGGGGGCATATCACCCCTCCACTTT. This encodes CASRPITGGISPLHF.

This clonotype was recorded at least ten times. This chain uses TRBV12-3 or TRBV12-4 with TRBJ2-7; 8 bases align to TRBD1. The CDR3 spans 14 residues. Trimming cost V 6 bases and J 6 bases; bases outside gene matches: 10. This CDR3 is CASSRGQAAAEQYF. The CDR3 nucleotides are TGTGCCAGCAGCAGGGGACAGGCCGCCGCCGAGCAGTACTTC.

This clonotype was detected many times. V and J are TRBV30 and TRBJ2-7, with a possible D match to TRBD2 (5 bases). Trimming removed 0 bases from V and 4 bases from J, with 7 bases in between. The CDR3 length is 12 residues. CDR1 and CDR2 (germline): GTSNPN, SVGIG (reference sequence). CDR3 DNA: TGTGCCTGGAGTGTTACGGGGTACGAGCAGTACTTC. This translates into CAWSVTGYEQYF.